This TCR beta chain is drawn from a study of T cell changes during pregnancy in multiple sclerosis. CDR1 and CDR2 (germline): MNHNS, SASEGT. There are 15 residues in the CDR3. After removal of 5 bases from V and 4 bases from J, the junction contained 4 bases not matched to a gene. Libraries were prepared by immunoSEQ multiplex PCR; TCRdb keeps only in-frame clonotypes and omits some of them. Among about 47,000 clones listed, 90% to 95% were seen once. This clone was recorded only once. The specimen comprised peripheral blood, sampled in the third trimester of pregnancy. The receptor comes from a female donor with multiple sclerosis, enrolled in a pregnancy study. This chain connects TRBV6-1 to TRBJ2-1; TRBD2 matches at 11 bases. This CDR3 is CASSLASGGYNEQFF. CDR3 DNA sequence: TGTGCCAGCAGTTTGGCTAGCGGGGGGTACAATGAGCAGTTCTTC.